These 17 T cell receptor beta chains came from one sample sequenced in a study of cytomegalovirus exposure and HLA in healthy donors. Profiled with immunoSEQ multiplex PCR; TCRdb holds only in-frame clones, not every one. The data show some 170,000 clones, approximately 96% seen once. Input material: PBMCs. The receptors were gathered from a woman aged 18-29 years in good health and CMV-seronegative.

The CDR3 loop reads CASSLTGPANYGYTF. The CDR3 DNA reads as TGTGCCAGCAGCCTCACAGGACCTGCTAACTATGGCTACACCTTC. J is TRBJ1-2 and V is TRBV6-5; a weak D match, TRBD1 (5 bases). The CDR3 contains 15 residues. Trimming removed 6 bases from V and 0 bases from J, with 14 bases in between. Germline V gives CDR1 MNHEY, CDR2 SVGAGI.

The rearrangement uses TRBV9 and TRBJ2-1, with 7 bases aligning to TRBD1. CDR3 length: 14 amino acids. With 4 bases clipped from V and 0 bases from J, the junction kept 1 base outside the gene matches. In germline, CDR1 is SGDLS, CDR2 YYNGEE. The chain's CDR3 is CASSPGGSYNEQFF. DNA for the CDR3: TGTGCCAGCAGCCCAGGGGGCTCCTACAATGAGCAGTTCTTC.

The CDR3 DNA is TGCGCCAGCAGCCGCGACAGCTGGTCAGACTATGGCTACACCTTC. It translates to CASSRDSWSDYGYTF. The chain recombines TRBV4-1 with TRBJ1-2; TRBD1 might be the D (5 bases). Trimming took 4 bases from V and 3 from J, leaving 15 bases between them. Germline-derived CDR1 and CDR2 are MGHRA and YSYEKL. This CDR3 spans 15 amino acids.

The CDR3 loop is CASTMTGSSYGYTF. The CDR3 nucleotides are TGTGCCAGCACTATGACAGGGAGCAGCTATGGCTACACCTTC. The V and J genes are TRBV25-1 and TRBJ1-2, with 7 positions matching TRBD1. The V segment lost 7 bases and the J segment 4 bases; nucleotides outside the gene matches: 9. CDR3 length: 14 amino acids. CDR1 and CDR2 from the germline V gene are MGHDK and SYGVNS.

The CDR3 bases are TGCGCCAGCAGGAAACCGGGACAGGGTAATGAAAAACTGTTTTTT. Protein sequence: CASRKPGQGNEKLFF. The chain is built from TRBV5-1 and TRBJ1-4, with 9 bases aligning to TRBD1. Germline values: CDR1 SGHRS, CDR2 YFSETQ. Trimming took 5 bases from V and 4 from J; bases not matched to a gene: 6. There are 15 residues in the CDR3.

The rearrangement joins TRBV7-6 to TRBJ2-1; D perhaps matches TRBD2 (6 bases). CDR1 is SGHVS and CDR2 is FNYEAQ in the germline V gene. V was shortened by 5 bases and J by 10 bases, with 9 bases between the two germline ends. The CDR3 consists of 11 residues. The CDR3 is CASSRAGEQFF. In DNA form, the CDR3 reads TGTGCCAGCAGCCGCGCGGGAGAGCAGTTCTTC.

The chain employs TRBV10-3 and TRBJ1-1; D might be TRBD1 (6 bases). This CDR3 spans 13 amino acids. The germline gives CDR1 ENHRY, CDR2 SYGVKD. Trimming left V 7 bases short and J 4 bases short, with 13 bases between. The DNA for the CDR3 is TGTGCCATCAACGGACAGCGTGGCACTGAAGCTTTCTTT. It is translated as CAINGQRGTEAFF.

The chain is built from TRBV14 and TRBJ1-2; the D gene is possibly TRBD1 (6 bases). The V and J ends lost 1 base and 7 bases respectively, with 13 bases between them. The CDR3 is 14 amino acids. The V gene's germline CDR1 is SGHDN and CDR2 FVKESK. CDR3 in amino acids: CASSQVGGRFGYTF. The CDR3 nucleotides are TGTGCCAGCAGCCAAGTCGGGGGGCGGTTTGGCTACACCTTC.

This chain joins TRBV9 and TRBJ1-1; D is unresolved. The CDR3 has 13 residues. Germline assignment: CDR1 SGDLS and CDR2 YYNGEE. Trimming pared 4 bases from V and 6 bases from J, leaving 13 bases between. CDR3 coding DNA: TGTGCCAGCAGCCCAAGAACTAAGCCTGAAGCTTTCTTT. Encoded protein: CASSPRTKPEAFF.

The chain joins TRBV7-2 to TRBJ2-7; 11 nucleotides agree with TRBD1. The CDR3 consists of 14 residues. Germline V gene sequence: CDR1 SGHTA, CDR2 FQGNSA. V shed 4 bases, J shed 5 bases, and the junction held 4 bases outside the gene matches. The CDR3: CASSWTGGGDEQYF. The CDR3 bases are TGTGCCAGCAGCTGGACAGGGGGCGGCGACGAGCAGTACTTC. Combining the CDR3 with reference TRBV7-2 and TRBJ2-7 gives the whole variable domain GAGVSQSPSNKVTEKGKDVELRCDPISGHTALYWYRQSLGQGLEFLIYFQGNSAPDKSGLPSDRFSAERTGGSVSTLTIQRTQQEDSAVYLCASSWTGGGDEQYFGPGTRLTVT.

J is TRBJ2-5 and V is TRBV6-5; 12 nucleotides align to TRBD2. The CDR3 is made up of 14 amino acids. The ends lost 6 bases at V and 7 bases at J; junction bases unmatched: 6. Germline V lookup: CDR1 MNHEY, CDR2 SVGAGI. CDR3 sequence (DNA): TGTGCCAGCAGCTCTAGCGGGGGGGTGGGGACCCAGTACTTC. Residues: CASSSSGGVGTQYF.

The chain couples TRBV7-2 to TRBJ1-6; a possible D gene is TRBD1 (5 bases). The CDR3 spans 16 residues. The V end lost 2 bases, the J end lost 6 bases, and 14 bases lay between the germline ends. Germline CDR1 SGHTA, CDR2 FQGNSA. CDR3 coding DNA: TGTGCCAGCAGCTTACGGAGCGGGGGGGGTAATTCACCCCTCCACTTT. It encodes CASSLRSGGGNSPLHF.

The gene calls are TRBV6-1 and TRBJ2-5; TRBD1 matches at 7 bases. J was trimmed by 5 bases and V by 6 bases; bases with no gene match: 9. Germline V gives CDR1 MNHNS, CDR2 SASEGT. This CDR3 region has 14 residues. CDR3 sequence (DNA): TGTGCCAGCAGGCCGACAGGGCCCAGGGAGACCCAGTACTTC. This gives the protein CASRPTGPRETQYF.

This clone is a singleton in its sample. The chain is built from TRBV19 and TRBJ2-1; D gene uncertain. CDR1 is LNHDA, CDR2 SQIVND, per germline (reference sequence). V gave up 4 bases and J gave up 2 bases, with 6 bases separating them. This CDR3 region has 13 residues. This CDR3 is CASSNSPYNEQFF. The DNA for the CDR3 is TGTGCCAGTAGTAACTCGCCCTACAATGAGCAGTTCTTC.

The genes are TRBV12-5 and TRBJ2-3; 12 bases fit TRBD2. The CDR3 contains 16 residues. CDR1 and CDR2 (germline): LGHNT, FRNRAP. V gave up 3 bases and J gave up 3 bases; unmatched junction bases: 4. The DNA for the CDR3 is TGTGCTAGTGGTTTTTTTCTAGCGGGGGGGACAGATACGCAGTATTTT. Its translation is CASGFFLAGGTDTQYF.

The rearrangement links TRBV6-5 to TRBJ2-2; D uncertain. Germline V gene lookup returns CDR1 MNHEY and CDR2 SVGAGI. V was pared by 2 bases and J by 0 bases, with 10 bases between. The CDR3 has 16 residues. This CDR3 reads CASSYGPTTNTGELFF. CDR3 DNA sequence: TGTGCCAGCAGTTACGGCCCCACAACGAACACCGGGGAGCTGTTTTTT.

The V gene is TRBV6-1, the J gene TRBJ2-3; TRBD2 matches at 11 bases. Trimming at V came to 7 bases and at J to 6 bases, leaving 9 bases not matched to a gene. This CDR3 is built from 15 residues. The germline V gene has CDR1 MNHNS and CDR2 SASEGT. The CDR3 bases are TGTGCCAGCACCGGTTTGAGGACTAGCGGGGATACGCAGTATTTT. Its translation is CASTGLRTSGDTQYF.